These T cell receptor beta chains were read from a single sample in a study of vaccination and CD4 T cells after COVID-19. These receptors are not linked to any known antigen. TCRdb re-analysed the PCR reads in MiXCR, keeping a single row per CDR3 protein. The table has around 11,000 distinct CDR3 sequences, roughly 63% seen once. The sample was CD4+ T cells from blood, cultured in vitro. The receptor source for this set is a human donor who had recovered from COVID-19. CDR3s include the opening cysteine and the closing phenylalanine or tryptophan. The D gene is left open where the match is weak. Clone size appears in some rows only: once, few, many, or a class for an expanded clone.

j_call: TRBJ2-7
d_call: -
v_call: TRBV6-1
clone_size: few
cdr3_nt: TGTGCCAGCAGTCCACGACACGGAACCTACGAGCAGTACTTC
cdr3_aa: CASSPRHGTYEQYF

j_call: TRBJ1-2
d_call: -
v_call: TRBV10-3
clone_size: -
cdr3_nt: TGTGCCATCAGTGAGTGGAGGCAGGGCCCCTATGGCTACACCTTC
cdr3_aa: CAISEWRQGPYGYTF

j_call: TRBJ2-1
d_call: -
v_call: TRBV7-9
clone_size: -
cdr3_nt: TGTGCCAGCCAGGACCGGACGAATGAGCAGTTCTTC
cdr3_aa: CASQDRTNEQFF

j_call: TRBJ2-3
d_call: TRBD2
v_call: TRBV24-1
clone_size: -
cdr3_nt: TGTGCCACCAGTGACCTAGCGGGGGCCACAGATACGCAGTATTTT
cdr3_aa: CATSDLAGATDTQYF

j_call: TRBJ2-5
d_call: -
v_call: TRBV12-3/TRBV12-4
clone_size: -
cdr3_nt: TGTGCCAGCAGTTTAGACGGAGAGAGGGCCCAGTACTTC
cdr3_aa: CASSLDGERAQYF

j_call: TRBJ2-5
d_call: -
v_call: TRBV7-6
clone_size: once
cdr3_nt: TGTGCCAGCAGCAGCGTAGCGACAAACCAAGAGACCCAGTACTTC
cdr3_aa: CASSSVATNQETQYF

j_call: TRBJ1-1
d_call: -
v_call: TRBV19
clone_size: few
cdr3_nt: TGTGCCAGTAGTATAAGTCACAAGGGCACTGAAGCTTTCTTT
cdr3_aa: CASSISHKGTEAFF

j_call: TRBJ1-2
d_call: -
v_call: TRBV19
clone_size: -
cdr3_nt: TGTGCCAGTAGTATCCATGGGGACTATGGCTACACCTTC
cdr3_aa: CASSIHGDYGYTF

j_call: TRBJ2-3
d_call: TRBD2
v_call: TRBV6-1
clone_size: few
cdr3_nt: TGTGCCAGCAGCGCCCTGACTAGCGGACAGTTGGCAGATACGCAGTATTTT
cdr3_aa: CASSALTSGQLADTQYF

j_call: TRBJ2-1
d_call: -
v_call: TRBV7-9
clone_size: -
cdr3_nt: TGTGCCAGCAGCTTGGGCAGTATGGGAAATGAGCAGTTCTTC
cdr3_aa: CASSLGSMGNEQFF

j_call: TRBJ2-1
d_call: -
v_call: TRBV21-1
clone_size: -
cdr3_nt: TGTGCCAGTTCCGCGGTCTGTGAGCAGTTCTTC
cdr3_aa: CASSAVCEQFF

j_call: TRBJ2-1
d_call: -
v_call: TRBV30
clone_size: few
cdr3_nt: TGTGCCTGGAGAGCGGCGGGGCGGGATGAGCAGTTCTTC
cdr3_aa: CAWRAAGRDEQFF

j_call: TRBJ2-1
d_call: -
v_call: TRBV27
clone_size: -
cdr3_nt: TGTGCCAGCAGCCCCAGACAGAGGTTCAACGATGAGCAGTTCTTC
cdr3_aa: CASSPRQRFNDEQFF

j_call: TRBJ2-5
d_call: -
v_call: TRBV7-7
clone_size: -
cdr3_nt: TGTGCTAGCAGCTCGGGGATAGGACTAATAGGGACCCAGTACTTC
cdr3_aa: CASSSGIGLIGTQYF

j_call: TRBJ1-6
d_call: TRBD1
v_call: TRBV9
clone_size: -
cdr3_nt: TGTGCCAGCAGCCGGGACAGGGGTTATTCACCCCTCCACTTT
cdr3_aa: CASSRDRGYSPLHF

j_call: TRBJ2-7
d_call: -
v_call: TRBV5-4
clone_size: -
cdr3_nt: TGTGCCAGCAGCTGGGGGTCGGCGGGGACCTCCTACGAGCAGTACTTC
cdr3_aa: CASSWGSAGTSYEQYF

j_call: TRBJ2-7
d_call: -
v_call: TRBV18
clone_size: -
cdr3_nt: TGTGCCAGCTCACCCCCGACTAGCTACGAGCAGTACTTC
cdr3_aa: CASSPPTSYEQYF

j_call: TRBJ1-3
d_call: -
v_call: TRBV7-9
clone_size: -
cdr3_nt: TGTGCCAGCAGCTCCGGGACAACTGGAAACACCATATATTTT
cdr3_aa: CASSSGTTGNTIYF

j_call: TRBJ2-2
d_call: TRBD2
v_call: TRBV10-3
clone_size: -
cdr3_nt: TGTGCCATCAGTGAGTCCCTCCTTAGCGGGAGATACGGCGGGGAGCTGTTTTTT
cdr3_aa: CAISESLLSGRYGGELFF

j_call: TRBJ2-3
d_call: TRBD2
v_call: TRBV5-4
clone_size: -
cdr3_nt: TGTGCCAGCAGCTTGAGGCTAGCGGGGTCGGCAGATACGCAGTATTTT
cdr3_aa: CASSLRLAGSADTQYF

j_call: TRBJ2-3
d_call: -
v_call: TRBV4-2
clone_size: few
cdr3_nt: TGTGCCAGCAGCCAAGACCATAGCGCGAGCACAGATACGCAGTATTTT
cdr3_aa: CASSQDHSASTDTQYF

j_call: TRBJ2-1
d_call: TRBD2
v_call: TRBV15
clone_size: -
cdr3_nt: TGTGCCACCAGCAGAGATTTCTCTCTAGCGGGGGGCCGCTCCTACAATGAGCAGTTCTTC
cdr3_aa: CATSRDFSLAGGRSYNEQFF

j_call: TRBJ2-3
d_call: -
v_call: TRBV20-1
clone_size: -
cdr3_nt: TGCAGTGCCAGACGTCAGTCTAGCACAGATACGCAGTATTTT
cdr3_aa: CSARRQSSTDTQYF

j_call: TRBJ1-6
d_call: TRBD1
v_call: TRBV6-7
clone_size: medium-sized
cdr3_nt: TGTGCCAGCAGTTACTCTGCCCCGGGACAGTTAAATTCACCCCTCCACTTT
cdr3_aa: CASSYSAPGQLNSPLHF

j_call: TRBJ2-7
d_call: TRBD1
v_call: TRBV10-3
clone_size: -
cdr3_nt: TGTGCCATCAGGTCTTCGACAGGGTACTCCTACGAGCAGTACTTC
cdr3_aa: CAIRSSTGYSYEQYF

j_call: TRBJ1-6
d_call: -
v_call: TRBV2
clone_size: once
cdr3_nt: TGTGCCAGCAGGAAGACCGGGACCCATAATTCACCCCTCCACTTT
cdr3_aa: CASRKTGTHNSPLHF

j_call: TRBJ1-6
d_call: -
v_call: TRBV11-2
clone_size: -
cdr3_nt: TGTGCCAGCAGCTTAGAGGGGTATTCACCCCTCCACTTT
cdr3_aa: CASSLEGYSPLHF

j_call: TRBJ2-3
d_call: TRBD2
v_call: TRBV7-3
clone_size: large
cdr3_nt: TGTGCCAGCAGCTTAGGAACTAGCGGGACGCAGTATTTT
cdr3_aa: CASSLGTSGTQYF

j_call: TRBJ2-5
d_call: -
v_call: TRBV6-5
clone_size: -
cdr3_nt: TGTGCCAGCAGTTACGCGGGTACACAAGAGACCCAGTACTTC
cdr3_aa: CASSYAGTQETQYF

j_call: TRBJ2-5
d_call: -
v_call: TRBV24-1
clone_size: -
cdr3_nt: TGTGCCACCAGTGACAACTCTGCAGGGTACCAAGAGACCCAGTACTTC
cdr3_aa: CATSDNSAGYQETQYF

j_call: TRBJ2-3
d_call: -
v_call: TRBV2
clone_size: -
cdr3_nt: TGTGCCAGCAGTGGACGGTTGGATACGCAGTATTTT
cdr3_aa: CASSGRLDTQYF

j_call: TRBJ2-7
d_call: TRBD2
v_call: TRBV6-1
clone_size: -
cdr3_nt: TGTGCCAGCAGCTTAAGCGGGAGGGCCTTCTACGAGCAGTACTTC
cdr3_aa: CASSLSGRAFYEQYF

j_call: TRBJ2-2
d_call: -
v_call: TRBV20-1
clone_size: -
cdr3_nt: TGCAGTGCGCGGAAGGGAGCGCATACCGGGGAGCTGTTTTTT
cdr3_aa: CSARKGAHTGELFF

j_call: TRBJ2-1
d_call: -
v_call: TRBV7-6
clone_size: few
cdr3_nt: TGTGCCAGCAGCTTAGGTTGGGACTCCTACAATGAGCAGTTCTTC
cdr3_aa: CASSLGWDSYNEQFF

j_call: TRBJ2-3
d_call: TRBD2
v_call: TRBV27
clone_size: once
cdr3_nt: TGTGCCAGCAGACTAGCGGGAGGACCCACAGATACGCAGTATTTT
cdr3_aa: CASRLAGGPTDTQYF

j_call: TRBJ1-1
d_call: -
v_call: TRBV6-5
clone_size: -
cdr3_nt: TGTGCCAGCAGTTACACCGGGGGCGATAGGGAAGCTTTCTTT
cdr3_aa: CASSYTGGDREAFF

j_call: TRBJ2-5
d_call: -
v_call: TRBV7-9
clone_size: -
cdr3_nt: TGTGCCAGCAGCCAATCTGGGAGTACCCTCCAAGAGACCCAGTACTTC
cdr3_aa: CASSQSGSTLQETQYF

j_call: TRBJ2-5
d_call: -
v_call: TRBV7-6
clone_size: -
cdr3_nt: TGTGCCAGCAGCTTATTACGTCGGGAGACCCAGTACTTC
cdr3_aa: CASSLLRRETQYF

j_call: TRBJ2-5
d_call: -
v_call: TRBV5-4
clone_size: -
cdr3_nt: TGTGCCAGCAGCTCCGACGGGGCGGAGACCCAGTACTTC
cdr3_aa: CASSSDGAETQYF

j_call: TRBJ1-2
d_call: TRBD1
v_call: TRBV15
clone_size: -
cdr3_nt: TGTGCCACCGGACAAGGAGGACAGGGGTTCGTCCGTGGCTACACCTTC
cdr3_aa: CATGQGGQGFVRGYTF

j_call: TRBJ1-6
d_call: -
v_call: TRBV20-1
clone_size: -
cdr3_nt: TGCAGTGCCCCCCATTTGGGTAATTCACCCCTCCACTTT
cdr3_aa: CSAPHLGNSPLHF

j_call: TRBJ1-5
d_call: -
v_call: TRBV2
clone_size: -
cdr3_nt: TGTGCCAGCCAAGAGACTTATTATAGCAATCAGCCCCAGCATTTT
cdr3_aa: CASQETYYSNQPQHF

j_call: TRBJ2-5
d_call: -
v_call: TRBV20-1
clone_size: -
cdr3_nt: TGCAGTGCTAGAGATGCGACCCGAGGGCAAGAGACCCAGTACTTC
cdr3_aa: CSARDATRGQETQYF

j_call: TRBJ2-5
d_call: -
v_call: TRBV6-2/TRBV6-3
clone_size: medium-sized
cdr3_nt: TGTGCCAGCAGTTACTCTCCAGGGGTGATACAAGAGACCCAGTACTTC
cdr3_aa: CASSYSPGVIQETQYF

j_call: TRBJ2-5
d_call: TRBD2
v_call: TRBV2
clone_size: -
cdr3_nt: TGTGCCAGCAAAGGGACTAGCGGGAGGGGGGAGACCCAGTACTTC
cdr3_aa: CASKGTSGRGETQYF

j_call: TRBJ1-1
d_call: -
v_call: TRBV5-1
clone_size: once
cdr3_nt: TGCGCCAGCAGCTTTTATGCAGGGAACACTGAAGCTTTCTTT
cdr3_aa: CASSFYAGNTEAFF

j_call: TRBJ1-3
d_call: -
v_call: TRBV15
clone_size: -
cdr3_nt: TGTGCCACCAGCGGGACGACTGGAAACACCATATATTTT
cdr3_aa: CATSGTTGNTIYF

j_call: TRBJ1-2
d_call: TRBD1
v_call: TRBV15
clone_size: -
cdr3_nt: TGTGCCACCAGCAGGGCGGGGATGCGGGACAGGGAGCCCTATGGCTACACCTTC
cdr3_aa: CATSRAGMRDREPYGYTF

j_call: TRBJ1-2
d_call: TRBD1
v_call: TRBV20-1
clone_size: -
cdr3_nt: TGCAGTACCCTTGTACCCGGAGGGGGCAGTGGCTACACCTTC
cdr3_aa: CSTLVPGGGSGYTF

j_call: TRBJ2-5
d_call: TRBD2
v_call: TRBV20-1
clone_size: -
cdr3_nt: TGCAGTGCTAGAGATGTGAGCGGGGGGGCGGGAGAGACCCAGTGCTTC
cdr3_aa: CSARDVSGGAGETQCF

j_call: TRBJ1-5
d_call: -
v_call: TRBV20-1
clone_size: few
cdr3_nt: TGCAGTGCTAACGGAGCTAGCAATCAGCCCCAGCATTTT
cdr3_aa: CSANGASNQPQHF

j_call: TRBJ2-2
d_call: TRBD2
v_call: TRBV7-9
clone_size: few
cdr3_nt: TGTGCCAGCCGGACTAGCGGGACCACCGGGGAGCTGTTTTTT
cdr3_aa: CASRTSGTTGELFF